Presented here are 32 T cell receptor beta chains from one specimen sequenced in a study of shared clonotypes between healthy human individuals. The repertoire was sequenced with immunoSEQ multiplex PCR; TCRdb's copy has only in-frame clones and lacks some. This table has about 2,500,000 clones, around 94% appearing once. Specimen: naive CD4+ T cells sorted from blood. Subset in this sample: CD45RA+ positively selected. The receptors derive from a young man in good health.

The chain joins TRBV9 to TRBJ1-6; possibly TRBD1 for D (5 bases). The germline gives CDR1 SGDLS, CDR2 YYNGEE. V was pared by 0 bases and J by 10 bases, with 8 bases between. The CDR3 consists of 13 residues. In DNA form, the CDR3 reads TGTGCCAGCAGCGTAGGGGGGGTATCACCCCTCCACTTT. Translated, it gives CASSVGGVSPLHF.

V gene TRBV6-1 combines with J gene TRBJ1-2; possible D gene TRBD1, 6 bases. V gave up 7 bases and J gave up 5 bases, with 20 bases separating them. The germline V gene has CDR1 MNHNS and CDR2 SASEGT. The CDR3 runs 15 residues. The CDR3 loop is CASTDRPIFFYGYTF. The DNA of the CDR3 is TGTGCCAGCACAGACAGGCCAATCTTCTTTTATGGCTACACCTTC.

The gene calls are TRBV19 and TRBJ2-2, with TRBD2 matching over 11 bases. Trimming removed 7 bases from V and 5 bases from J; junction bases left unmatched: 9. From germline, CDR1 is LNHDA and CDR2 SQIVND (reference sequence). This CDR3 region has 16 residues. CDR3 nucleotide sequence: TGTGCCAGTACCCTGACTAGCGGGATATTGACCGGGGAGCTGTTTTTT. Its protein product is CASTLTSGILTGELFF.

The genes are TRBV19 and TRBJ2-7, with 9 positions matching TRBD1. Germline CDR1 LNHDA, CDR2 SQIVND (reference sequence). The CDR3 runs to 16 residues. V trimming: 6 bases; J trimming: 2 bases; junction bases outside the gene matches: 11. CDR3 bases: TGTGCCAGTAGCCGAACAGGGGGCTTATCCCCCTACGAGCAGTACTTC. Its protein product is CASSRTGGLSPYEQYF.

CDR3 nucleotide sequence: TGTGCCAGCAGTTTAAAGTTTCGGGACTCACGAGGCTACACCTTC. Protein sequence: CASSLKFRDSRGYTF. V gene TRBV28 combines with J gene TRBJ1-2; D possibly corresponds to TRBD1 (5 bases). CDR1 is MDHEN and CDR2 is SYDVKM in the germline V gene. The V gene lost 2 bases and the J gene lost 8 bases, with 18 bases spanning the gap. The CDR3 is 15 amino acids.

The chain couples TRBV30 to TRBJ1-1; TRBD1 might be the D (6 bases). Trimming shortened V by 4 bases and J by 6 bases, and 12 bases separated the two germline ends. In germline, CDR1 is GTSNPN, CDR2 SVGIG (reference sequence). The CDR3 extends over 12 amino acids. As DNA, the CDR3 is TGTGCCTGGAAGGGGGGCGGCCCTGAAGCTTTCTTT. It encodes CAWKGGGPEAFF.

The rearrangement uses TRBV7-9 and TRBJ2-1; 7 bases map to TRBD1. This CDR3 comprises 17 residues. The V gene end was trimmed by 2 bases and the J gene end by 3 bases; junction bases not matched to a gene: 10. Germline-derived CDR1 and CDR2 are SEHNR and FQNEAQ (reference sequence). This CDR3 reads CASSLYAGTEFYNEQFF. Written as DNA, the CDR3 is TGTGCCAGCAGCTTATATGCCGGGACAGAATTCTACAATGAGCAGTTCTTC.

The chain employs TRBV18 and TRBJ2-2; D is unclear. V lost 2 bases and J 2 bases, leaving 12 bases between the germline ends. The germline CDR1 and CDR2 sequences are KGHSH and LQKENI. The CDR3 runs 16 residues. The CDR3 DNA reads as TGTGCCAGCTCACCATTTCAGGCAATTAACACCGGGGAGCTGTTTTTT. As protein: CASSPFQAINTGELFF.

The chain carries TRBV4-2 and TRBJ1-6, with D hard to call. CDR1 is LGHNA and CDR2 is YNFKEQ in the germline V gene. V shed 0 bases and J shed 4 bases, with 13 bases lying between them. This CDR3 spans 17 amino acids. The CDR3 DNA follows: TGTGCCAGCAGCCAAGAATTGGGCTCATCTTATAATTCACCCCTCCACTTT. Translating gives CASSQELGSSYNSPLHF.

The genes are TRBV5-1 and TRBJ2-7; 7 bases match TRBD1. The CDR3 consists of 14 residues. The trim removed 6 bases at V and 5 bases at J, leaving 11 bases unmatched. Per germline, CDR1 SGHRS and CDR2 YFSETQ. Written as DNA, the CDR3 is TGCGCCAGCACCGACAGGGACCCTGGGGACGAGCAGTACTTC. Translating gives CASTDRDPGDEQYF.

The chain carries TRBV11-2 and TRBJ2-7, with TRBD1 identical over 10 bases. The CDR3 length is 17 residues. Germline V gives CDR1 SGHAT, CDR2 FQNNGV. The ends lost 4 bases at V and 2 bases at J; junction bases unmatched: 11. CDR3 protein: CASSSPGWDRGPYEQYF. The CDR3 region has the DNA TGTGCCAGCAGCTCCCCTGGGTGGGACAGGGGCCCCTACGAGCAGTACTTC.

This chain connects TRBV6-6 to TRBJ2-5; D might be TRBD1 (6 bases). This CDR3 comprises 13 residues. V gave up 6 bases and J gave up 4 bases, with 12 bases separating them. Germline-derived CDR1 and CDR2 are MNHNY and SVGAGI (reference sequence). The CDR3 DNA sequence: TGTGCCAGCAGGGCTACAGGGTTAGAGACCCAGTACTTC. Translation gives CASRATGLETQYF.

A single count supports this clone. DNA of the CDR3: TGTGCCAGCGCAGTGGCGCAGGGCCCCGGGGAGCTGTTTTTT. This codes for CASAVAQGPGELFF. The chain couples TRBV2 to TRBJ2-2, with D possibly being TRBD1 (5 bases). Trimming cost V 8 bases and J 6 bases, with 16 bases left between them. Germline assignment: CDR1 SNHLY and CDR2 FYNNEI. The length of the CDR3 is 14 residues.

This sequence joins TRBV27 and TRBJ2-5, with D perhaps matching TRBD2 (6 bases). V lost 0 bases, J lost 5 bases, and 13 bases lay in between. CDR1 is MNHEY and CDR2 is SMNVEV in the germline V gene (reference sequence). CDR3 length: 15 residues. In nucleotides, the CDR3 is TGTGCCAGCAGTTTATCGACGGGGGACTGGGAGACCCAGTACTTC. Encoded protein: CASSLSTGDWETQYF.

Of note for this clone: Within the sample, other DNA sequences also encode this same CDR3. The rearrangement links TRBV10-1 to TRBJ2-3; D uncertain. Germline V CDR1 and CDR2: WNHNN, SYGVQD (reference sequence). The CDR3 sequence is 13 residues long. V lost 6 bases and J lost 0, with 7 bases in between. CDR3 amino acids: CASRADSTDTQYF. CDR3 in DNA: TGCGCCAGCAGGGCGGACAGCACAGATACGCAGTATTTT.

The chain has TRBV10-1 and TRBJ2-5; D remains unclear. The CDR3 extends over 14 amino acids. The germline V gene has CDR1 WNHNN and CDR2 SYGVQD (reference sequence). V lost 2 bases and J lost 5, with 12 bases in between. The CDR3 DNA reads as TGCGCCAGCAGTGAGGCCGGAATTGGTGAGACCCAGTACTTC. Its translation is CASSEAGIGETQYF.

The chain joins TRBV29-1 to TRBJ2-5, with a possible D match to TRBD2 (5 bases). The CDR3 loop spans 11 amino acids. Germline V gene lookup returns CDR1 SQVTM and CDR2 ANQGSEA. Trimming shortened V by 7 bases and J by 5 bases, and 11 bases separated the two germline ends. The CDR3: CSAAGGETQYF. The CDR3 DNA is TGCAGCGCCGCAGGAGGTGAGACCCAGTACTTC.

The rearrangement joins TRBV11-1 to TRBJ2-1; the match to TRBD1 covers 7 bases. Trimming removed 7 bases from V and 2 bases from J; junction bases left unmatched: 11. The CDR3 consists of 16 residues. Germline CDR1 is SGHAT and CDR2 is FQDESV (reference sequence). The CDR3 sequence is CASIQGSGGPYNEQFF. DNA of the CDR3: TGTGCCAGCATCCAAGGTTCAGGGGGTCCCTACAATGAGCAGTTCTTC.

A remark on this clone: Distinct nucleotide sequences in the sample also encode this CDR3. The chain has TRBV2 and TRBJ2-5; D gene uncertain. The CDR3 length is 13 residues. Looked up from germline, CDR1 is SNHLY and CDR2 is FYNNEI. V was shortened by 1 base and J by 7 bases, with 10 bases between the two germline ends. Here the CDR3 reads CASSEGPTGTQYF. CDR3 nucleotides: TGTGCCAGCAGTGAAGGGCCCACCGGGACCCAGTACTTC.

This rearrangement joins TRBV30 to TRBJ1-2; D is uncertain. In germline, CDR1 is GTSNPN, CDR2 SVGIG (reference sequence). Trimming shortened V by 0 bases and J by 0 bases, and 17 bases separated the two germline ends. The CDR3 length is 17 residues. The CDR3 sequence is CAWSVVRRTATNYGYTF. CDR3 nucleotides: TGTGCCTGGAGTGTAGTCCGGAGGACGGCGACTAACTATGGCTACACCTTC.

V usage is TRBV30 and J usage is TRBJ2-4, with D tentatively TRBD1 (5 bases). CDR1 is GTSNPN and CDR2 is SVGIG in the germline V gene (reference sequence). The CDR3 sequence is 19 residues long. Trimming removed 4 bases at V and 0 bases at J, with 25 bases between. CDR3 nucleotides: TGTGCCTGGAACCAGGATTGGACATCCGATACTCTAGCCAAAAACATTCAGTACTTC. This sequence encodes CAWNQDWTSDTLAKNIQYF.

This rearrangement joins TRBV19 to TRBJ1-2; D is perhaps TRBD1 (5 bases). Trimming left V 2 bases short and J 4 bases short, with 14 bases between. The CDR3 is 15 residues long. Germline V CDR1 and CDR2: LNHDA, SQIVND (reference sequence). The CDR3 sequence is CASSIMGPRVYGYTF. The CDR3, as DNA: TGTGCCAGTAGTATAATGGGACCACGAGTCTATGGCTACACCTTC.

This clone was seen a single time. This sequence joins TRBV5-4 and TRBJ2-2, with 10 positions matching TRBD1. J gave up 3 bases and V 4 bases, and 12 bases lay outside the gene matches. This CDR3 is 18 amino acids long. CDR1 and CDR2 (germline): SGHNT, YYREEE (reference sequence). The DNA of the CDR3 is TGTGCCAGCAGCCAAAGGGACAGGGGTGTTAAGGACACCGGGGAGCTGTTTTTT. Encoded protein: CASSQRDRGVKDTGELFF.

The rearrangement joins TRBV6-1 to TRBJ1-5, with D possibly TRBD1 on 6 matching bases. The CDR3 has 15 amino acids. Germline V gene lookup returns CDR1 MNHNS and CDR2 SASEGT. Trimming stripped 7 bases from V and 1 base from J, with 14 bases between. The chain's CDR3 is CASNPGDRSNQPQHF. The DNA for the CDR3 is TGTGCCAGCAACCCAGGGGACCGAAGCAATCAGCCCCAGCATTTT.

The chain combines TRBV2 with TRBJ1-2; D call uncertain. V lost 6 bases, J lost 10 bases, and 15 bases lay in between. Germline V gene data show CDR1 as SNHLY and CDR2 as FYNNEI. The CDR3 is 12 residues long. This CDR3 reads CASSSGSRDYTF. For the CDR3, the DNA is TGTGCCAGCAGCTCCGGGTCCCGAGACTACACCTTC.

The chain carries TRBV29-1 and TRBJ2-7; 7 nucleotides match TRBD1. Germline CDR1 reads SQVTM; CDR2 reads ANQGSEA. This CDR3 is built from 14 residues. V was clipped by 5 bases and J by 2 bases; unmatched bases: 9. The CDR3, as DNA: TGCAGCGTTCAGTCCCGGACAGGAGCCTACGAGCAGTACTTC. As protein: CSVQSRTGAYEQYF.

The V gene is TRBV14, the J gene TRBJ2-7; D unresolved. This CDR3 region has 13 residues. Germline CDR1 reads SGHDN; CDR2 reads FVKESK. The ends were cut back, 6 bases at V and 5 bases at J, with 14 bases in the middle. The CDR3 here is CASRLGQAHEQYF. In nucleotides, the CDR3 is TGTGCCAGCAGGCTTGGTCAGGCCCACGAGCAGTACTTC.

V is TRBV23-1 and J is TRBJ2-5; 7 bases match TRBD1. Being an ORF, TRBV23-1 has a function that is uncertain. With 3 bases clipped from V and 1 base from J, the junction kept 8 bases outside the gene matches. CDR3 length equals 16 residues. This chain's CDR3 is CASSHLDRDSQETQYF. For the CDR3, the DNA is TGCGCCAGCAGTCATTTGGACCGGGACAGCCAAGAGACCCAGTACTTC.

The V gene is TRBV7-9, the J gene TRBJ2-5; tentatively, D is TRBD1 (6 bases). Germline V gives CDR1 SEHNR, CDR2 FQNEAQ (reference sequence). With 5 bases removed from V and 2 bases from J, the gap between germline ends came to 21 bases. There are 17 residues in the CDR3. CDR3 bases: TGTGCCAGCAGCGTAAGAGGCGGCAGGGGAATTCAAGAGACCCAGTACTTC. Protein sequence: CASSVRGGRGIQETQYF.

V usage is TRBV5-5 and J usage is TRBJ1-4; a weak D match, TRBD1 (5 bases). Per the germline V gene, CDR1 is SGHKS and CDR2 is YYEKEE (reference sequence). This CDR3 contains 14 residues. V lost 3 bases and J 8 bases, leaving 14 bases between the germline ends. The CDR3 loop is CASSSDREREKLFF. CDR3 DNA sequence: TGTGCCAGCAGCTCAGACAGAGAAAGGGAAAAACTGTTTTTT.

The V call is TRBV6-5, the J call TRBJ1-1; TRBD1 matches at 8 bases. With 6 bases clipped from V and 6 bases from J, the junction kept 9 bases outside the gene matches. Germline CDR1 and CDR2: MNHEY and SVGAGI. The CDR3 totals 14 residues. CDR3 coding DNA: TGTGCCAGCAGCCGAGGACAGGGCCAGGCTGAAGCTTTCTTT. The encoded protein is CASSRGQGQAEAFF.

This chain connects TRBV7-9 to TRBJ2-3; 10 nucleotides agree with TRBD2. This CDR3 has 17 residues. V lost 2 bases and J lost 5; bases outside the gene matches: 10. Germline CDR1 reads SEHNR; CDR2 reads FQNEAQ (reference sequence). In nucleotides, the CDR3 is TGTGCCAGCAGCTTACGGAGAGCGGGGGGGCAGAAAGATACGCAGTATTTT. This translates into CASSLRRAGGQKDTQYF.